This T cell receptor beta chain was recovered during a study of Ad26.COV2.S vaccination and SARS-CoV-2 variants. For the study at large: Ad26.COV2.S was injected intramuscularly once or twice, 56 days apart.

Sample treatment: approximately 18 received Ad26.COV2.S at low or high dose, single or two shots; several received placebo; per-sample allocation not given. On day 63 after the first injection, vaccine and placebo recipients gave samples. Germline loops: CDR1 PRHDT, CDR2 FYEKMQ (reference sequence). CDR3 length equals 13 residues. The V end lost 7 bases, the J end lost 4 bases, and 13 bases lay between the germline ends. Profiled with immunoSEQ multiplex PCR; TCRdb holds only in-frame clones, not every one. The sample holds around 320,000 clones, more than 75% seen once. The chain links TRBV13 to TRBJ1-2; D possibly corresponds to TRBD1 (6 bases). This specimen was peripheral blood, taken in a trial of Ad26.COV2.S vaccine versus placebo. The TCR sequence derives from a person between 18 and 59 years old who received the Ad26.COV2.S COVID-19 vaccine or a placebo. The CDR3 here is CASTSGGGYGYTF. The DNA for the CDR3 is TGTGCCAGCACCTCCGGGGGCGGCTATGGCTACACCTTC. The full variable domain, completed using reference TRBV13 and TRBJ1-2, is AAGVIQSPRHLIKEKRETATLKCYPIPRHDTVYWYQQGPGQDPQFLISFYEKMQSDKGSIPDRFSAQQFSDYHSELNMSSLELGDSALYFCASTSGGGYGYTFGSGTRLTVV.